These T cell receptor beta chains were read from a single sample in a study of blood T cell repertoires in COVID-19. Assay used: immunoSEQ multiplex PCR; TCRdb lists only in-frame clones, some missing. There are over 250,000 clones in the sample; 65% to 90% occur only once, and 4.5% to 5.5% lies in the top ten. Sequenced sample: peripheral blood. The receptors were gathered from a man between 50 and 59 years old with active or convalescent COVID-19. Both conserved end residues are part of each CDR3. Each record gives: V gene, D gene, J gene, clone size, CDR3 protein, CDR3 DNA. A D gene is named only where the DNA matches it firmly. Clone size is shown for a subset of rows, as once, few, many or a class of expanded clone.

TRBV5-6,.,TRBJ1-5,.,CASSPGPGLNQPQHF,TGTGCCAGCAGCCCCGGGCCAGGGCTTAATCAGCCCCAGCATTTT
TRBV7-9,TRBD1,TRBJ1-1,.,CASSPRTGSNTEAFF,TGTGCCAGCAGCCCCAGGACAGGGAGTAACACTGAAGCTTTCTTT
TRBV4-1,.,TRBJ2-1,.,CASSLVPGPGYNEQFF,TGCGCCAGCAGCCTCGTCCCCGGCCCAGGGTACAATGAGCAGTTCTTC
TRBV27,.,TRBJ1-2,.,CASSLRRGGGYGYTF,TGTGCCAGCAGTTTAAGGCGGGGAGGGGGCTATGGCTACACCTTC
TRBV6-1,TRBD1,TRBJ1-1,.,CASSEAGAQGVAFF,TGTGCCAGCAGTGAAGCGGGCGCGCAGGGGGTAGCTTTCTTT
TRBV28,TRBD2,TRBJ2-3,.,CASSRAGLVMLTQYF,TGTGCCAGCAGTCGAGCGGGACTAGTGATGCTTACGCAGTATTTT
TRBV6-2/TRBV6-3,.,TRBJ2-7,.,CASSSQSYEQYF,TGTGCCAGCAGTTCGCAGTCCTACGAGCAGTACTTC
TRBV25-1,TRBD2,TRBJ2-3,.,CASSAHIAGVADTQYF,TGTGCCAGCAGTGCCCACATAGCGGGAGTGGCAGATACGCAGTATTTT
TRBV10-3,.,TRBJ1-3,.,CAISEEGGQSGNTIYF,TGTGCCATCAGTGAGGAAGGGGGACAATCTGGAAACACCATATATTTT
TRBV28,.,TRBJ2-2,.,CASSLQPGAGTGELFF,TGTGCCAGCAGCTTACAACCAGGGGCGGGCACCGGGGAGCTGTTTTTT
TRBV2,TRBD2,TRBJ2-2,few,CASSEATVLAEGNTGELFF,TGTGCCAGCAGTGAAGCGACCGTGCTAGCGGAGGGGAACACCGGGGAGCTGTTTTTT
TRBV4-1,.,TRBJ2-1,.,CASSQAFGFGGYNEQFF,TGCGCCAGCAGCCAAGCGTTTGGATTCGGGGGTTACAATGAGCAGTTCTTC
TRBV6-2/TRBV6-3,.,TRBJ1-5,.,CASSYFGRNQPQHF,TGTGCCAGCAGTTACTTTGGCAGAAATCAGCCCCAGCATTTT
TRBV7-8,.,TRBJ1-4,once,CASSLALDTRVTFGEKLFF,TGTGCCAGCAGCTTAGCGCTCGATACCAGGGTAACCTTCGGTGAAAAACTGTTTTTT
TRBV6-5,TRBD1,TRBJ1-1,few,CASSYSPGGLNTEAFF,TGTGCCAGCAGTTACTCGCCAGGGGGGTTGAACACTGAAGCTTTCTTT
TRBV7-2,TRBD2,TRBJ2-1,.,CASSLDGRVYNEQFF,TGTGCCAGCAGCTTAGACGGGAGGGTCTACAATGAGCAGTTCTTC
TRBV5-4,TRBD1,TRBJ1-5,.,CASSPQAGGGQPQHF,TGTGCCAGCAGCCCGCAGGCAGGGGGCGGTCAGCCCCAGCATTTT
TRBV14,.,TRBJ2-2,.,CASSQDRRSGELFF,TGTGCCAGCAGCCAAGATCGGAGGTCCGGGGAGCTGTTTTTT
TRBV4-1,TRBD1,TRBJ1-2,few,CASSQGQGNGYTF,TGCGCCAGCAGCCAAGGACAGGGGAATGGCTACACCTTC
TRBV7-3,TRBD2,TRBJ2-7,.,CASSLSGTSGTYEQYF,TGTGCCAGCAGCTTAAGTGGTACTAGCGGGACCTACGAGCAGTACTTC
TRBV7-9,.,TRBJ1-1,few,CASSARASWTEAFF,TGTGCCAGCAGCGCCAGGGCGAGCTGGACTGAAGCTTTCTTT
TRBV2,.,TRBJ1-5,.,CASSRQGSLSNQPQHF,TGTGCCAGCAGTAGGCAGGGGTCCCTTAGCAATCAGCCCCAGCATTTT
TRBV27,.,TRBJ1-6,.,CASHLGGGFSSPLHF,TGTGCCAGCCACTTAGGCGGGGGGTTTAGTTCACCCCTCCACTTT
TRBV29-1,TRBD1,TRBJ1-1,.,CSVRQGADGTEAFF,TGCAGCGTCCGACAGGGGGCAGATGGCACTGAAGCTTTCTTT
TRBV9,.,TRBJ1-2,.,CASSARTGANYGYTF,TGTGCCAGCAGCGCAAGGACTGGAGCTAACTATGGCTACACCTTC
TRBV20-1,.,TRBJ1-2,.,CSAIRGNGYTF,TGCAGTGCTATCAGGGGTAATGGCTACACCTTC
TRBV18,TRBD1,TRBJ1-2,once,CASSPGTGGFGYTF,TGTGCCAGCTCACCCGGGACAGGGGGCTTTGGCTACACCTTC
TRBV10-2,TRBD1,TRBJ2-7,.,CASSDSKRGQGTYEQYF,TGCGCCAGCAGTGACTCCAAAAGAGGACAGGGAACCTACGAGCAGTACTTC
TRBV9,TRBD2,TRBJ2-7,few,CASSPGGGAHEQYF,TGTGCCAGCAGCCCCGGGGGGGGAGCGCACGAGCAGTACTTC
TRBV24-1,TRBD2,TRBJ2-1,.,CAPEIGTSSDNEQFF,TGTGCCCCCGAGATAGGGACTAGCAGTGACAATGAGCAGTTCTTC
TRBV12-3/TRBV12-4,.,TRBJ2-7,.,CASSLLRGNEQYF,TGTGCCAGCAGTCTACTCCGGGGTAACGAGCAGTACTTC
TRBV9,.,TRBJ1-2,.,CASSAHVDSAGGYTF,TGTGCCAGCAGCGCCCATGTCGATTCCGCCGGTGGCTACACCTTC
TRBV7-9,.,TRBJ1-1,.,CASSWYGQREAFF,TGTGCCAGCAGCTGGTATGGACAGCGTGAAGCTTTCTTT
TRBV19,TRBD2,TRBJ2-1,.,CASSIGTSGSHEQFF,TGTGCCAGTAGTATAGGGACTAGCGGGAGCCATGAGCAGTTCTTC
TRBV6-4,TRBD2,TRBJ2-1,.,CASMRLAAYNEQFF,TGTGCCAGCATGCGTCTAGCGGCCTACAATGAGCAGTTCTTC
TRBV5-1,TRBD1,TRBJ1-5,once,CASSLTGTGGGRGQPQHF,TGCGCCAGCAGCTTGACCGGGACAGGGGGCGGTCGGGGTCAGCCCCAGCATTTT
TRBV23-1,.,TRBJ2-3,.,CASSQSGWTSTDTQYF,TGCGCCAGCAGTCAATCGGGCTGGACTAGCACAGATACGCAGTATTTT